The clone carrying this T cell receptor (beta chain) occurred many times. As yet, its antigen is unknown. The V gene lost 0 bases and the J gene lost 7 bases, with 18 bases spanning the gap. Germline V gene sequence: CDR1 MNHEY, CDR2 SVGAGI. There are 17 residues in the CDR3. This record comes from a study of regulatory T cells in long-lasting Graves disease. CDR3-region Arm-PCR and iRepertoire HTBI primers produced the TCR beta libraries. In TCRdb, the multiplex PCR reads were re-called with MiXCR into one record per CDR3 protein. The sample lists roughly 430,000 distinct CDR3 sequences, roughly a fifth occurring once. Study-level points and caveats: Accuracy may have been reduced by the small sample size.

Time point defined: persistent/refractory GD, antithyroid drugs over 5 years with positive TRAb. There was RNA extracted from PBMCs, and the TCR library was made from it. The receptor's source is a female donor with Graves disease. The specimen was peripheral blood mononuclear cells (PBMCs), collected when the disease was refractory, from a patient treated with antithyroid drugs. The J gene is TRBJ1-4, the V gene TRBV6-5; D possibly corresponds to TRBD1 (5 bases). Written as DNA, the CDR3 is TGTGCCAGCAGTTACTCGAAAGCAGGGCCAGTCGGTGAAAAACTGTTTTTT. Translated: CASSYSKAGPVGEKLFF.